This T cell receptor beta chain was profiled in a study of CXCR3-negative and CXCR3-positive naive CD8 T cells. Study-wide context: Across all libraries, TRB reads numbered roughly 140 million, with about 1.5 +/- 0.3 million in each library. Overall study findings and caveats: Both of the naive subsets showed about the same high diversity, but memory CD8+ cells had much less.

A remark on this clonotype: Its matching antigen is unknown.

Carrying UMI labels, the TRB cDNA libraries were prepared through 5' RACE. TCRdb re-called the 5' RACE reads and catalogs CDR3 proteins one per entry, DNA excluded. The sample is made up of over 55,000 distinct CDR3 sequences, and the top ten hold roughly a quarter of it. The receptor comes from a human donor in good health. Some clones in this sample may be carry-over from other donors' samples. Sequenced sample: memory CD8+ T cells from blood.

This chain's CDR3 is CSVEAGQGGSDYEQYF. The chain uses TRBV29-1 and TRBJ2-7; TCRdb outputs TRBD1, but without DNA this stays unchecked. Germline V gives CDR1 SQVTM, CDR2 ANQGSEA. This CDR3 has 16 amino acids.